Each of the 15 T cell receptor beta chains below was sequenced from the same sample in a study of control samples from healthy donors and cancer patients. Sequencing used immunoSEQ multiplex PCR; TCRdb keeps in-frame clones, though not all of them. The sample contains around 41,000 clones, about 86% of which appear only once. Material: PBMCs. The receptors derive from a woman aged 60-75 years with lung cancer.

V and J are TRBV19 and TRBJ2-7; D gene unclear. The length of the CDR3 is 17 residues. The V gene's germline CDR1 is LNHDA and CDR2 SQIVND (reference sequence). V was shortened by 3 bases and J by 1 base, with 19 bases between the two germline ends. The CDR3 DNA follows: TGTGCCAGTAGTATTATAGGGTTGGGGAAAGGGTCCTACGAGCAGTACTTC. It codes for CASSIIGLGKGSYEQYF.

CDR3 loop: CASSLKLAGYNEQFF. The CDR3 DNA follows: TGTGCCAGCAGCTTAAAACTAGCGGGGTACAATGAGCAGTTCTTC. This sequence joins TRBV7-3 and TRBJ2-1, with 10 bases matching TRBD2. The CDR3 is 15 residues long. Germline loops: CDR1 SGHTA, CDR2 FQGTGA. Trimming cost V 1 base and J 4 bases; bases outside gene matches: 1.

This clone is termed medium-sized (0.01 to 0.1%). The rearrangement links TRBV7-8 to TRBJ2-7, with D possibly matching TRBD2 (5 bases). V lost 4 bases and J 4 bases, leaving 14 bases between the germline ends. The CDR3 totals 14 residues. The V gene's germline CDR1 is SGHVS and CDR2 FQNEAQ. The CDR3 reads CASSSSGEKYEQYF. CDR3 DNA: TGTGCCAGCAGCTCCTCCGGGGAGAAATACGAGCAGTACTTC. The full variable domain, rest sourced from reference TRBV7-8 and TRBJ2-7, is GAGVSQSPRYKVAKRGQDVALRCDPISGHVSLFWYQQALGQGPEFLTYFQNEAQLDKSGLPSDRFFAERPEGSVSTLKIQRTQQEDSAVYLCASSSSGEKYEQYFGPGTRLTVT.

The gene calls are TRBV10-3 and TRBJ2-7; D is unresolved. The ends were cut back, 4 bases at V and 1 base at J, with 5 bases in the middle. The CDR3 is made up of 12 amino acids. In germline, CDR1 is ENHRY, CDR2 SYGVKD. In DNA, the CDR3 is TGTGCCATCAGTGTGAGGTCCTACGAGCAGTACTTC. It codes for CAISVRSYEQYF.

A few counts support this clone. The chain carries TRBV12-3 or TRBV12-4 and TRBJ1-1, with D possibly matching TRBD1 (5 bases). V was trimmed by 5 bases and J by 10 bases, leaving 14 bases between them. The CDR3 consists of 12 residues. CDR3 nucleotides: TGTGCCAGCAGTCGCGTGGGCGGGGCAGCTTTCTTT. Protein product: CASSRVGGAAFF.

The chain couples TRBV11-3 to TRBJ2-3; D is unclear. The V and J ends lost 2 bases and 4 bases respectively, with 7 bases between them. The germline gives CDR1 SGHNT, CDR2 YENEEA. This CDR3 comprises 13 residues. Written as DNA, the CDR3 is TGTGCCAGCAGCTTAAATTCCGCAGATACGCAGTATTTT. It specifies CASSLNSADTQYF.

V gene TRBV7-6 combines with J gene TRBJ2-3; perhaps TRBD1 as D (6 bases). The CDR3 covers 16 residues. Looked up from germline, CDR1 is SGHVS and CDR2 is FNYEAQ. Trimming pared 5 bases from V and 3 bases from J, leaving 18 bases between. This CDR3 is CASSPTPTGITDTQYF. CDR3 coding DNA: TGTGCCAGCAGCCCTACCCCGACAGGAATAACAGATACGCAGTATTTT.

CDR3 loop: CASSLTSPDTQYF. CDR3 DNA sequence: TGTGCCAGCAGTTTGACTAGCCCAGATACGCAGTATTTT. The V and J genes are TRBV12-3 or TRBV12-4 and TRBJ2-3; 7 bases are shared with TRBD2. This CDR3 has 13 residues. The ends lost 3 bases at V and 4 bases at J; junction bases unmatched: 1.

The CDR3 coding sequence is TGTGCCAGCAGGTCGATACCGGGGGCGAACACTGAAGCTTTCTTT. Protein sequence: CASRSIPGANTEAFF. The rearrangement links TRBV11-2 to TRBJ1-1, with D maybe TRBD1 (6 bases). Trimming took off 6 bases at V and 1 base at J, with 15 bases between the two ends. This CDR3 is built from 15 residues. The V gene's germline CDR1 is SGHAT and CDR2 FQNNGV. The full variable domain, rest sourced from reference TRBV11-2 and TRBJ1-1, is EAGVAQSPRYKIIEKRQSVAFWCNPISGHATLYWYQQILGQGPKLLIQFQNNGVVDDSQLPKDRFSAERLKGVDSTLKIQPAKLEDSAVYLCASRSIPGANTEAFFGQGTRLTVV.

In its sample, this clone was seen once. This chain links TRBV6-5 with TRBJ2-7; weak D call: TRBD2 (6 bases). CDR1 and CDR2 from the germline V gene are MNHEY and SVGAGI. This CDR3 has 15 amino acids. Trimming stripped 6 bases from V and 1 base from J, with 16 bases between. The CDR3 sequence is CASSKKAGRSYEQYF. The CDR3 DNA reads TGTGCCAGCAGCAAGAAGGCGGGGCGATCCTACGAGCAGTACTTC.

The chain recombines TRBV6-1 with TRBJ1-1; no clear D gene. This CDR3 contains 13 residues. Trimming cost V 3 bases and J 2 bases, with 7 bases left between them. Germline CDR1 MNHNS, CDR2 SASEGT. In nucleotides, the CDR3 is TGTGCCAGCAGTGAGGCAGCTAACACTGAAGCTTTCTTT. Translated: CASSEAANTEAFF.

The rearrangement links TRBV3-1 (or the pseudogene TRBV3-2) to TRBJ1-1; D remains ambiguous. Trimming stripped 0 bases from V and 4 bases from J, with 9 bases between. Germline V gene lookup returns CDR1 LGHDT and CDR2 YNNKEL (reference sequence). The CDR3 loop spans 14 amino acids. The CDR3 region is CASSQDLVSTEAFF. The CDR3, as DNA: TGTGCCAGCAGCCAAGATCTGGTAAGCACTGAAGCTTTCTTT.

This clone has just one count. CDR3 DNA sequence: TGTGCCAGCAGCCCCGTGAGGGGAGATGAAAAACTGTTTTTT. It specifies CASSPVRGDEKLFF. This sequence joins TRBV2 and TRBJ1-4; D possibly corresponds to TRBD1 (5 bases). Germline values: CDR1 SNHLY, CDR2 FYNNEI. The CDR3 extends over 14 amino acids. V was clipped by 6 bases and J by 6 bases, with 14 bases between them.

This chain uses TRBV2 with TRBJ2-7; D not certain. The CDR3 has 14 residues. Trimming pared 0 bases from V and 2 bases from J, leaving 8 bases between. CDR1 is SNHLY and CDR2 is FYNNEI in the germline V gene. The CDR3 DNA reads TGTGCCAGCAGTGAAGCGCTTCGGGCCTACGAGCAGTACTTC. Residues: CASSEALRAYEQYF.

J is TRBJ2-7 and V is TRBV5-1, with D perhaps TRBD2 (6 bases). This CDR3 region has 13 residues. Trimming took 5 bases from V and 7 from J, leaving 16 bases between them. Germline values: CDR1 SGHRS, CDR2 YFSETQ. CDR3 residues: CASSPPEAGEQYF. The CDR3 bases are TGCGCCAGCAGTCCCCCGGAGGCGGGGGAGCAGTACTTC.